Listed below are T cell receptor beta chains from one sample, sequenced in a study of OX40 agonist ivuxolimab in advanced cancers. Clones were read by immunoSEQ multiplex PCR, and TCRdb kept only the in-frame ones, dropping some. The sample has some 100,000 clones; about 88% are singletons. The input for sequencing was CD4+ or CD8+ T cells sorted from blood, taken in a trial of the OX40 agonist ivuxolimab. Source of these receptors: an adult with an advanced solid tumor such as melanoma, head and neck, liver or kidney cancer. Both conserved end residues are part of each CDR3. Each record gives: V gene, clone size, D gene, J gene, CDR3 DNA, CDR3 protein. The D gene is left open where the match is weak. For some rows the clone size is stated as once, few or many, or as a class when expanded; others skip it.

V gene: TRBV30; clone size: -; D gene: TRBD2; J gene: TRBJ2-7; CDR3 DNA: TGTGCCTGGAGCCTAGGGACTAGCGGGAGAAACGAGCAGTACTTC; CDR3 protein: CAWSLGTSGRNEQYF
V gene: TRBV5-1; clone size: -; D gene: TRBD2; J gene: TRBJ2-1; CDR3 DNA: TGCGCCAGCAGCCCGGGACTAGCGGGATATGAGCAGTTCTTC; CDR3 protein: CASSPGLAGYEQFF
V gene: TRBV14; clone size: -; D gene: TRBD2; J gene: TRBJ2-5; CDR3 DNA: TGTGCCAGCAGCCAAGATGGGAGGGCAGCTATGTACCAAGAGACCCAGTACTTC; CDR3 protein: CASSQDGRAAMYQETQYF
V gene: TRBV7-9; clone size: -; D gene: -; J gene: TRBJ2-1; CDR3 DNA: TGTGCCAGCAGCTTGGGGGCGGGAACTTACAATGAGCAGTTCTTC; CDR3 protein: CASSLGAGTYNEQFF
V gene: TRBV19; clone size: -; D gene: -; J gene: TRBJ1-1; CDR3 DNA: TGTGCCAGTAGTACCCTTATACCAAACGTGGAAGCTTTCTTT; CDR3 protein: CASSTLIPNVEAFF
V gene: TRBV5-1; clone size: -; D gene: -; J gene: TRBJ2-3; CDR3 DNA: TGCGCCAGCAGCTCCCAGCCCCCCACAGATACGCAGTATTTT; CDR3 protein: CASSSQPPTDTQYF
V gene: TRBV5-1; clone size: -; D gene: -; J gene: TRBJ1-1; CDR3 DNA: TGCGCCAGCAGCACTACGGGGGCAGGCACTGAAGCTTTCTTT; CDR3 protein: CASSTTGAGTEAFF
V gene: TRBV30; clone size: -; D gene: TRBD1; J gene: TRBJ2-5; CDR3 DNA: TGTGCCTGGAGTTTCCGGACAGGGGGGAGGGAGACCCAGTACTTC; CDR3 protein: CAWSFRTGGRETQYF
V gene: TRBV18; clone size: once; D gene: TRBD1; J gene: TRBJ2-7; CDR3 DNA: TGTGCCAGCTCACGAGACAGGGGAGGCCACGAGCAGTACTTC; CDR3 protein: CASSRDRGGHEQYF
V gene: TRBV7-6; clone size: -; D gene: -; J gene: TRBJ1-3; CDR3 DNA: TGTGCCAGCAGCTTAGTTGGAACAGGGGGAAACACCATATATTTT; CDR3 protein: CASSLVGTGGNTIYF
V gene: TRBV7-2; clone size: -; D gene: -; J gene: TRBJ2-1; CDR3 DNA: TGTGCCAGCAGCCAATCTACCCAGAGGGGCCATGAGCAGTTCTTC; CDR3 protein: CASSQSTQRGHEQFF
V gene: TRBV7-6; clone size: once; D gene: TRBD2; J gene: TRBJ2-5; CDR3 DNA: TGTGCCAGCAGCTCCCAGCGGGGGGCCGTGGAGACCCAGTACTTC; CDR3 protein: CASSSQRGAVETQYF
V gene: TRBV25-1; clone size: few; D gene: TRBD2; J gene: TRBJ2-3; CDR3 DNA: TGTGCCAGCAGTGAATTGGCGGGAGGGTTGCCAGATACGCAGTATTTT; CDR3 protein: CASSELAGGLPDTQYF
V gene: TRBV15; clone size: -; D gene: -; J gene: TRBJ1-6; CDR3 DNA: TGTGCCACCAGCAGAGATTCAACGTTGGGGCGGGGTGGTTCACCCCTCCACTTT; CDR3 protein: CATSRDSTLGRGGSPLHF
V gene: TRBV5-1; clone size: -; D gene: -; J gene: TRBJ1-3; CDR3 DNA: TGCGCCAGCAGCTTGGTACCAAGAAACACCATATATTTT; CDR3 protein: CASSLVPRNTIYF
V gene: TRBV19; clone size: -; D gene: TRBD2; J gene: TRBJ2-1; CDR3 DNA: TGTGCCAGTAGTAAATCCAGCGGGAGTGTCGATGAGCAGTTCTTC; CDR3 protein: CASSKSSGSVDEQFF
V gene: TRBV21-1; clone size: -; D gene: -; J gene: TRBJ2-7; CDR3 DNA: TGTGCCAGCAGCACCCCGGGACCGCATTTCTCTCGGACGCCGTACTTC; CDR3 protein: CASSTPGPHFSRTPYF
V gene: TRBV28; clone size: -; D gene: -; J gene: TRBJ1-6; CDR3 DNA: TGTGCCAGCACCTCAGGGTCCCTGCGCCTCCACTTT; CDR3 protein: CASTSGSLRLHF
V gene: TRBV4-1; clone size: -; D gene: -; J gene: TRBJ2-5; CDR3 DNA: TGCGCCAGCAGCCAAGATCTCGGGGGTTTTGAGACCCAGTACTTC; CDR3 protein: CASSQDLGGFETQYF
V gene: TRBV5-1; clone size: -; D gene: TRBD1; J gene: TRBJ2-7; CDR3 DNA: TGCGCCAGCGCAGATGACAGGGCCCAGTACTTC; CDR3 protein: CASADDRAQYF
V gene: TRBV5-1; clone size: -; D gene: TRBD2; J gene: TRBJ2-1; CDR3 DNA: TGCGCCAGCAGCTCCTCCGGGACTAACTACAATGAGCAGTTCTTC; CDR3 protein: CASSSSGTNYNEQFF
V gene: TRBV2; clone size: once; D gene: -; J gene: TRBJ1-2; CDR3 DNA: TGTGCCAGCAGTGAAGGGTTGGTAGTTTATGGCTACACCTTC; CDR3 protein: CASSEGLVVYGYTF
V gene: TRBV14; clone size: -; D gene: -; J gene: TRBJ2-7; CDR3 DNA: TGTGCCAGCAGCCTACTTGGTGCTTACGAGCAGTACTTC; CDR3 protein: CASSLLGAYEQYF
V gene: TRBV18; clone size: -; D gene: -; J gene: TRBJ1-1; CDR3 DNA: TGTGCCAGCTGTAACCTGAACACTGAAGCTTTCTTT; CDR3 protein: CASCNLNTEAFF
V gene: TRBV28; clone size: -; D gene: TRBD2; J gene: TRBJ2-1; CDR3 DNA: TGTGCCAGCCGACCCAACTTTAGCGGGAGGGGGAATGAGCAGTTCTTC; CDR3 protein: CASRPNFSGRGNEQFF
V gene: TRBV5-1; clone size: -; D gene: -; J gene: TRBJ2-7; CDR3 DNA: TGCGCCAGCACCGAAGGGGACTCCTACGAGCAGTACTTC; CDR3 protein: CASTEGDSYEQYF
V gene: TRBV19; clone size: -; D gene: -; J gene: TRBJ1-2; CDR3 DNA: TGTGCCAGTAGTCCAGGGTCGAGATATGGCTACACCTTC; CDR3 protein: CASSPGSRYGYTF
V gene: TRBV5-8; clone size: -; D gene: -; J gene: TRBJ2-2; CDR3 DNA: TGTGCCAGCAGCATTAGGGGTACCGGGGAGCTGTTTTTT; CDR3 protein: CASSIRGTGELFF
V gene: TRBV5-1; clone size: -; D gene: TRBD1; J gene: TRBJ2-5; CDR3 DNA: TGCGCCAGCAGCTTATCAGGGGGTCAAGAGACCCAGTACTTC; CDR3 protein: CASSLSGGQETQYF
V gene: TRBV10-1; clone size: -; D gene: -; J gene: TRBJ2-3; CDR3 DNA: TGCGCCAGCAGTGAGCTAACCATAGTATCTAGCACAGATACGCAGTATTTT; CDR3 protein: CASSELTIVSSTDTQYF
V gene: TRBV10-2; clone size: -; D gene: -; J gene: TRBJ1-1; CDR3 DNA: TGCGCCAGCAGGGGAACTGAAGCTTTCTTT; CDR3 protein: CASRGTEAFF
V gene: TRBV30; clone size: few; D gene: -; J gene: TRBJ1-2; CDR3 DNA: TGTGCCGTCGGGCATGGCTACACCTTC; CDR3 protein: CAVGHGYTF
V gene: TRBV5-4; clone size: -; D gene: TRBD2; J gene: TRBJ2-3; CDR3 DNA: TGTGCCAGCAGCTCTGGACTAGCGGGAGCGACAGATACGCAGTATTTT; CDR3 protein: CASSSGLAGATDTQYF
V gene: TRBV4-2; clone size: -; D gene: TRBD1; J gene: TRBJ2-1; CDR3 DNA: TGTGCCAGCAGCGGGACAGGAACTAATGAGCAGTTCTTC; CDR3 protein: CASSGTGTNEQFF
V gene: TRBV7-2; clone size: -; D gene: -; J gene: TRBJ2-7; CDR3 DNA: TGTGCCAGCAGCTTGGTGCGAGTGCCTTCCTACGAGCAGTACTTC; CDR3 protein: CASSLVRVPSYEQYF
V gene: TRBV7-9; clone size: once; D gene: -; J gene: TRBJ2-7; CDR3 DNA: TGTGCCAGCGGGGACGGAGGCTACGAGCAGTACTTC; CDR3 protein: CASGDGGYEQYF
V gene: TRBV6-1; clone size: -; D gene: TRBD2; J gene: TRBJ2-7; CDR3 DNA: TGTGCCAGCATTACCTGGACTAGCCCGTCCTACGAGCAGTACTTC; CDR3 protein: CASITWTSPSYEQYF
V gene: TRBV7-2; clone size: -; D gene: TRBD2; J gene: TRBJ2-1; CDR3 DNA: TGTGCCAGCAGCGCATCCGGGACTATGGGCTCTGAGCAGTTCTTC; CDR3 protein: CASSASGTMGSEQFF
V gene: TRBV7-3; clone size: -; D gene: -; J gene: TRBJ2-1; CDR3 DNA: TGTGCCAGCAGCTTATCTAGCTTGAATGAGCAGTTCTTC; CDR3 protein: CASSLSSLNEQFF
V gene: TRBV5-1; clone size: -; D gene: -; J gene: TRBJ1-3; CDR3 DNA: TGCGCCAGCAGGGAGGCCGTCTCTGGAAACACCATATATTTT; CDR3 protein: CASREAVSGNTIYF